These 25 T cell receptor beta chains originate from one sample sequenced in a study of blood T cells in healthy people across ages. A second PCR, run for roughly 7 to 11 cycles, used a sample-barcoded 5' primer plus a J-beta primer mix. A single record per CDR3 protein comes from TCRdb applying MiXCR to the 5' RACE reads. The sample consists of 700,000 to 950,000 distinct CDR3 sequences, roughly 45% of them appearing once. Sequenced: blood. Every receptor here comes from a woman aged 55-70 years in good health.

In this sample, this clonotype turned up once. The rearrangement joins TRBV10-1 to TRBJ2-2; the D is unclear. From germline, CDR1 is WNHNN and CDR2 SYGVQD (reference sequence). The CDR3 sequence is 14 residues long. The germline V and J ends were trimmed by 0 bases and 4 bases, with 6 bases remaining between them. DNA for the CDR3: TGCGCCAGCAGTGAGTCCAGTGGCACCGGGGAGCTGTTTTTT. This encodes CASSESSGTGELFF.

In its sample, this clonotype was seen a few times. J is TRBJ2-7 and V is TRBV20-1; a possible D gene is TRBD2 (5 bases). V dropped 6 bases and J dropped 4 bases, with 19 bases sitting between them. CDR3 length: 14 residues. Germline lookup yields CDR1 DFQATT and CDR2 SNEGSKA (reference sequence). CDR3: CSAFKDWGTYEQYF. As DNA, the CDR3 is TGCAGTGCCTTTAAGGACTGGGGAACGTACGAGCAGTACTTC.

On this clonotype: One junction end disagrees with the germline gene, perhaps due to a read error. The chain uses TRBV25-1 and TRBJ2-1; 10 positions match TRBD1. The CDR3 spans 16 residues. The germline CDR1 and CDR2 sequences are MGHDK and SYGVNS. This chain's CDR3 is CASSESWDRGGNEQFF. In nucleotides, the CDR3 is TGTGCCAGCAGCGAATCGTGGGACAGGGGTGGGAATGAGCAGTTCTTC.

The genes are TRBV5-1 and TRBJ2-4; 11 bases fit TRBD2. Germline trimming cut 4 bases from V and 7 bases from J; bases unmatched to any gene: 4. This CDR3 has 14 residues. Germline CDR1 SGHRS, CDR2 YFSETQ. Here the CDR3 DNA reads TGCGCCAGCAGCGGCGGGACTAGCGGCAACATTCAGTACTTC. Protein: CASSGGTSGNIQYF.

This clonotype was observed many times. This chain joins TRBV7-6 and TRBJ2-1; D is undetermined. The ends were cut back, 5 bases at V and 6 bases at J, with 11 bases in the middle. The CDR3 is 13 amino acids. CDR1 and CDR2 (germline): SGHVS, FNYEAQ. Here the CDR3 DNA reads TGTGCCAGCAGCACAAACTGGGTCAATGAGCAGTTCTTC. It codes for CASSTNWVNEQFF.

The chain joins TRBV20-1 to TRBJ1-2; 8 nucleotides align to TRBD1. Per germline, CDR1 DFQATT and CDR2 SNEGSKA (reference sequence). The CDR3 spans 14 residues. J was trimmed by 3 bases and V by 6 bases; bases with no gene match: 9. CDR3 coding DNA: TGCAGTGCCAACAATCCGGGACAGGACTATGGCTACACCTTC. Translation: CSANNPGQDYGYTF.

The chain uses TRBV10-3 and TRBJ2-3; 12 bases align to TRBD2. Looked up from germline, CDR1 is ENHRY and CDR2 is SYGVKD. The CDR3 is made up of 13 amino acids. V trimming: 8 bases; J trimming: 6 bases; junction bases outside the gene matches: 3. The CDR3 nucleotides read TGTGCCATCTCTAGCGGGGGGGCGGATACGCAGTATTTT. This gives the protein CAISSGGADTQYF.

The CDR3 DNA follows: TGTGCCAGGTCAGAACGACCAAACTATGGCTACACCTTC. Its protein is CARSERPNYGYTF. The chain uses TRBV28 and TRBJ1-2; D is unresolved. The length of the CDR3 is 13 residues. Trimming pared 9 bases from V and 2 bases from J, leaving 13 bases between. Germline CDR1 MDHEN, CDR2 SYDVKM.

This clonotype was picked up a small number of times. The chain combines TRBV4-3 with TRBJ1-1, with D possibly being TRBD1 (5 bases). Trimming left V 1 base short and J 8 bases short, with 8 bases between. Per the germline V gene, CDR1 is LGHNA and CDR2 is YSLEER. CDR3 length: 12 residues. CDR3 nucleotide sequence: TGCGCCAGCAGCCAAGTTGGGGGAGAAGCTTTCTTT. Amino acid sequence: CASSQVGGEAFF.

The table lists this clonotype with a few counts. CDR3 coding DNA: TGCGCCAGCAGCTTTCGGCTAGCGGGGGAACAAGAGACCCAGTACTTC. Its protein is CASSFRLAGEQETQYF. The chain joins TRBV5-1 to TRBJ2-5, with TRBD2 matching 10 bases. CDR1 is SGHRS, CDR2 YFSETQ, per germline. The CDR3 runs 16 residues. After removal of 2 bases from V and 2 bases from J, the junction contained 6 bases not matched to a gene.

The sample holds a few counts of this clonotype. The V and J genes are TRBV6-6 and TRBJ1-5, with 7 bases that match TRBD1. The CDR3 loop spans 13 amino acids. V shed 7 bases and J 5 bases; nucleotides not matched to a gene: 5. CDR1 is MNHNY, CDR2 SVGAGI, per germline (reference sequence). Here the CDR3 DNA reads TGTGCCAGCAAGAGGGGGCAGGATCAGCCCCAGCATTTT. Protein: CASKRGQDQPQHF.

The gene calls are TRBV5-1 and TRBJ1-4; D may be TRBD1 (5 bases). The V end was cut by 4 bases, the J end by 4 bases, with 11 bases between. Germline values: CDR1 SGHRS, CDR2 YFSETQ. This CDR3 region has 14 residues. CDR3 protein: CASSPGTNNEKLFF. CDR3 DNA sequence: TGCGCCAGCAGCCCAGGGACTAATAATGAAAAACTGTTTTTT.

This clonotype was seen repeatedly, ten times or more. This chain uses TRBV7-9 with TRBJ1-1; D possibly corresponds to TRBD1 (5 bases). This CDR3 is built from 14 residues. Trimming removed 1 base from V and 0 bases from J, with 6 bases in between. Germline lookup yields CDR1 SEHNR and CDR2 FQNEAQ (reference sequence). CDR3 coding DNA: TGTGCCAGCAGCTTAGAGGGGCTGAACACTGAAGCTTTCTTT. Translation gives CASSLEGLNTEAFF.

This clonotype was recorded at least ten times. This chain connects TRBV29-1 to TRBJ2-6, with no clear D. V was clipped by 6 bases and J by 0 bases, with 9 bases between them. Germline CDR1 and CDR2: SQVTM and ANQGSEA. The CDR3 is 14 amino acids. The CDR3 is CSVAFGSGANVLTF. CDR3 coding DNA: TGCAGCGTGGCCTTCGGCTCTGGGGCCAACGTCCTGACTTTC.

The CDR3 loop is CSADLAGARDTQYF. DNA for the CDR3: TGCAGTGCTGACCTAGCGGGAGCACGAGATACGCAGTATTTT. The chain recombines TRBV20-1 with TRBJ2-3; 10 positions agree with TRBD2. V lost 5 bases and J lost 5; bases outside the gene matches: 7. Germline V gene sequence: CDR1 DFQATT, CDR2 SNEGSKA (reference sequence). The CDR3 is 14 amino acids.

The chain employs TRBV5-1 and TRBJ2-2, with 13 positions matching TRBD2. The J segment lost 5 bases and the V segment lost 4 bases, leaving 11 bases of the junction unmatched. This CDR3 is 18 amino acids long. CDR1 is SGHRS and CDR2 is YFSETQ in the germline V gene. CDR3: CASSVQPGLAGKTGELFF. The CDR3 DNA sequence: TGCGCCAGCAGCGTTCAACCGGGACTAGCGGGGAAGACCGGGGAGCTGTTTTTT.

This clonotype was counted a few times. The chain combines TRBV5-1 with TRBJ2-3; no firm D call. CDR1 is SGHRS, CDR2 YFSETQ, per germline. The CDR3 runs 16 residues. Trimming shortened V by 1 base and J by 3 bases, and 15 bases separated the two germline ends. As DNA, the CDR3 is TGCGCCAGCAGCTTGCCAGGCCTATTGGGTACAGATACGCAGTATTTT. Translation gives CASSLPGLLGTDTQYF.

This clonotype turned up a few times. The CDR3 coding sequence is TGCAGTCTTAGCGGGAGAGGGTTCTTC. It yields the protein CSLSGRGFF. The chain has TRBV20-1 and TRBJ2-1; TRBD2 aligns across 9 bases. The germline CDR1 and CDR2 sequences are DFQATT and SNEGSKA (reference sequence). The junction had 5 bases not matched to a gene; V was cut back by 8 bases and J by 15 bases. The CDR3 is made up of 9 amino acids.

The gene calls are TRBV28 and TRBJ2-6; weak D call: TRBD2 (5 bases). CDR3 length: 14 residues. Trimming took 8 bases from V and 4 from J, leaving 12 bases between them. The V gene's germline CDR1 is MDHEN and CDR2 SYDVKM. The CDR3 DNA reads TGTGCCAGCGATGAGGGTTACGGGGCCAACGTCCTGACTTTC. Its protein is CASDEGYGANVLTF.

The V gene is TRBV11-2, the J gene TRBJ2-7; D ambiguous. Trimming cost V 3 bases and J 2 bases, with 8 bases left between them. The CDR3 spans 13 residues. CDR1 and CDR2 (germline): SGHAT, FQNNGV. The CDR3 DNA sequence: TGTGCCAGCAGCTTGGCAGCAACCTACGAGCAGTACTTC. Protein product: CASSLAATYEQYF.

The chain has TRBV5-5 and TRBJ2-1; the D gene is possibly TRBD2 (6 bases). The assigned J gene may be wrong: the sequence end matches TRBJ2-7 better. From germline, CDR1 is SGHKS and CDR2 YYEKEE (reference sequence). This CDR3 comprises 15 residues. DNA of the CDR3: TGTGCCAGCAGCTTGCAGGAGGGCTCCTACAATGAGCAGTACTTC. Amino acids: CASSLQEGSYNEQYF.

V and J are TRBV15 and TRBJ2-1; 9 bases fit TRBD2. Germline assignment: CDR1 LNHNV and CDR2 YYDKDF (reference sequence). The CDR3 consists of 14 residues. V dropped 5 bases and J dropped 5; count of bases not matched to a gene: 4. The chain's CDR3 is CATSSSSGNNEQFF. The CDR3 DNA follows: TGTGCCACCAGCTCATCTAGCGGGAACAATGAGCAGTTCTTC. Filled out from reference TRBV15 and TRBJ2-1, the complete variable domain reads DAMVIQNPRYQVTQFGKPVTLSCSQTLNHNVMYWYQQKSSQAPKLLFHYYDKDFNNEADTPDNFQSRRPNTSFCFLDIRSPGLGDTAMYLCATSSSSGNNEQFFGPGTRLTVL.

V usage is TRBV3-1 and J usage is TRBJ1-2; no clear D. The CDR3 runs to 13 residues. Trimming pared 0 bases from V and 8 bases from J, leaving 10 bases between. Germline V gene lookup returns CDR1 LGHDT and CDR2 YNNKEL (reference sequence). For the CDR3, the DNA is TGTGCCAGCAGCCAAGATGTGGGGTGGGGCTACACCTTC. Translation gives CASSQDVGWGYTF.

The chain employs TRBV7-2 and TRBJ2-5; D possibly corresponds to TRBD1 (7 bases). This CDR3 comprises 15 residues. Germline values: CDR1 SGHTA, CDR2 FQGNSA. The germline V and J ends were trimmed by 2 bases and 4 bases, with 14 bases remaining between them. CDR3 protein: CASSLMVQGGETQYF. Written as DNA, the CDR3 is TGTGCCAGCAGCTTAATGGTTCAGGGGGGAGAGACCCAGTACTTC.

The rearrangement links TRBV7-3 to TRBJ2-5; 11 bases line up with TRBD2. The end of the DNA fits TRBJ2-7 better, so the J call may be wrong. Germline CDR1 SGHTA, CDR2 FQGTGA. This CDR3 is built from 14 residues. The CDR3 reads CASSSSSGRYEQYF. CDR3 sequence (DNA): TGTGCCAGCAGCTCGTCTAGCGGGAGGTACGAGCAGTACTTC.